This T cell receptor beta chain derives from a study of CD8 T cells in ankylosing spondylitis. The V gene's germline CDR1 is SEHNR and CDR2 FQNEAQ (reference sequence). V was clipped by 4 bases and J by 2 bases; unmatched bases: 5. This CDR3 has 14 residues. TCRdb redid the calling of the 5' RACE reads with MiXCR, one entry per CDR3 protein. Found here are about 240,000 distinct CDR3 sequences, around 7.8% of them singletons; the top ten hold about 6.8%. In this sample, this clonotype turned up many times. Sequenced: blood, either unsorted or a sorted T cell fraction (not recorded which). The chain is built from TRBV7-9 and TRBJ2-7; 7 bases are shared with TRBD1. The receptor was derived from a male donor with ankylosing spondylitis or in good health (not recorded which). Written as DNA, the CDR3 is TGTGCCAGCAGCTCCGGGACAGCTCCCTACGAGCAGTACTTC. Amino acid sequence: CASSSGTAPYEQYF.